The 17 T cell receptor beta chains listed next were all sequenced from one sample in a study of PD-1 blockade in mismatch repair-deficient tumors. TCRdb keeps only in-frame clones here, not all; method: immunoSEQ multiplex PCR. Of around 9,200 clones in the sample, less than 90% were seen once. Time point noted: approximately 9-day in vitro stimulation with candidate mutation-associated neoantigen peptide 1. No antigen is known for these receptors. Specimen: cells cultured in vitro, collected from a patient treated with pembrolizumab. These receptor sequences come from an adult with mismatch repair-deficient cancer.

The rearrangement links TRBV25-1 to TRBJ1-6; the D gene is possibly TRBD1 (6 bases). Trimming stripped 3 bases from V and 7 bases from J, with 10 bases between. Germline V lookup: CDR1 MGHDK, CDR2 SYGVNS. The CDR3 contains 14 residues. Written as DNA, the CDR3 is TGTGCCAGCAGTGATGGACAGTGGAATTCACCCCTCCACTTT. Translating it yields CASSDGQWNSPLHF.

V gene TRBV28 combines with J gene TRBJ1-1, with 12 positions matching TRBD1. The germline V gene encodes CDR1 MDHEN and CDR2 SYDVKM. The ends lost 4 bases at V and 3 bases at J; junction bases unmatched: 9. The CDR3 runs 17 residues. The CDR3 loop reads CASSSPGQGADHTEAFF. CDR3 nucleotide sequence: TGTGCCAGCAGTTCACCGGGACAGGGGGCCGATCACACTGAAGCTTTCTTT.

The V call is TRBV5-1, the J call TRBJ2-3, with D perhaps TRBD2 (6 bases). The CDR3 is made up of 13 amino acids. From germline, CDR1 is SGHRS and CDR2 YFSETQ. The germline V and J ends were trimmed by 4 bases and 2 bases, with 8 bases remaining between them. The CDR3 loop is CASSRDFTDTQYF. CDR3 nucleotide sequence: TGCGCCAGCAGCCGGGACTTCACAGATACGCAGTATTTT.

The chain couples TRBV6-6 to TRBJ2-7; 9 bases agree with TRBD1. Losses at the gene ends were 4 bases for V and 4 bases for J; bases not matched to a gene: 8. The length of the CDR3 is 15 residues. CDR1 is MNHNY, CDR2 SVGAGI, per germline (reference sequence). DNA of the CDR3: TGTGCCAGCAGTTCCGCCGGGACAGGGTGGTACGAGCAGTACTTC. Protein product: CASSSAGTGWYEQYF.

The chain joins TRBV5-1 to TRBJ1-1, with D tentatively TRBD1 (6 bases). Trimming left V 3 bases short and J 5 bases short, with 20 bases between. This CDR3 spans 16 amino acids. The germline gives CDR1 SGHRS, CDR2 YFSETQ. CDR3 sequence: CASSSQQGLRGTEAFF. CDR3 sequence (DNA): TGCGCCAGCAGCTCCCAACAGGGACTAAGGGGGACTGAAGCTTTCTTT.

CDR3 in amino acids: CASSLAGTSARNEQFF. The CDR3 DNA reads TGCGCCAGCAGCTTGGCTGGGACTAGCGCTCGTAATGAGCAGTTCTTC. This chain joins TRBV5-1 and TRBJ2-1, with 10 bases that match TRBD2. Germline CDR1 reads SGHRS; CDR2 reads YFSETQ. The ends lost 0 bases at V and 7 bases at J; junction bases unmatched: 7. The CDR3 spans 16 residues.

This clone has a single count. The rearrangement uses TRBV6-1 and TRBJ2-7; no clear D gene. The length of the CDR3 is 14 residues. The germline CDR1 and CDR2 sequences are MNHNS and SASEGT. Trimming took off 1 base at V and 0 bases at J, with 7 bases between the two ends. The CDR3 loop reads CASSEGGNSYEQYF. The CDR3 nucleotides are TGTGCCAGCAGTGAAGGCGGTAACTCCTACGAGCAGTACTTC.

The chain couples TRBV27 to TRBJ1-1, with D perhaps TRBD1 (6 bases). The CDR3 spans 16 residues. The V and J ends lost 5 bases and 1 base respectively, with 17 bases between them. Germline V gives CDR1 MNHEY, CDR2 SMNVEV (reference sequence). The CDR3 loop reads CASSPLDSPWNTEAFF. The CDR3, as DNA: TGTGCCAGCAGTCCGCTGGACAGCCCATGGAACACTGAAGCTTTCTTT.

This clone was counted between two and nine times. The genes are TRBV5-8 and TRBJ1-2; D uncertain. Germline CDR1 and CDR2: SGHTS and YDEGEE. This CDR3 contains 15 residues. V was cut by 5 bases and J by 8 bases, with 22 bases left in between. The CDR3 is CASSVLATALEGYTF. As DNA, the CDR3 is TGTGCCAGCAGTGTCTTAGCGACGGCCCTAGAAGGCTACACCTTC.

The chain uses TRBV5-6 and TRBJ1-6; the match to TRBD1 covers 7 bases. V was pared by 1 base and J by 5 bases, with 6 bases of the junction left unmatched. This CDR3 has 16 amino acids. CDR1 SGHDT and CDR2 YYEEEE come from the germline V gene. The CDR3: CASSLKGGVDNSPLHF. CDR3 DNA: TGTGCCAGCAGCTTGAAAGGGGGCGTCGATAATTCACCCCTCCACTTT.

This clone came up a few times. The chain recombines TRBV28 with TRBJ2-1, with D possibly TRBD2 on 5 matching bases. The ends were cut back, 6 bases at V and 4 bases at J, with 10 bases in the middle. CDR1 MDHEN and CDR2 SYDVKM come from the germline V gene. The CDR3 contains 13 residues. The CDR3 loop reads CASRVSAYNEQFF. CDR3 sequence (DNA): TGTGCCAGCAGGGTTAGCGCTTACAATGAGCAGTTCTTC.

This sequence joins TRBV9 and TRBJ1-2; no firm D call. The CDR3 contains 12 residues. V was shortened by 0 bases and J by 8 bases, with 8 bases between the two germline ends. The germline gives CDR1 SGDLS, CDR2 YYNGEE. DNA of the CDR3: TGTGCCAGCAGCGTAGGGAGGAGCGGCTACACCTTC. This translates into CASSVGRSGYTF.

The chain employs TRBV5-1 and TRBJ2-5; possibly TRBD1 for D (6 bases). The CDR3 sequence is 15 residues long. Trimming removed 1 base at V and 5 bases at J, with 15 bases between. Germline V gives CDR1 SGHRS, CDR2 YFSETQ. CDR3 bases: TGCGCCAGCAGCTTGATCTCAGGGGTAGGGGAGACCCAGTACTTC. This gives the protein CASSLISGVGETQYF. Full variable domain (missing parts from reference TRBV5-1 and TRBJ2-5): KAGVTQTPRYLIKTRGQQVTLSCSPISGHRSVSWYQQTPGQGLQFLFEYFSETQRNKGNFPGRFSGRQFSNSRSEMNVSTLELGDSALYLCASSLISGVGETQYFGPGTRLLVL.

The J gene is TRBJ1-5, the V gene TRBV5-1, with a tentative D call TRBD1 (6 bases). The CDR3 spans 14 residues. Germline V gene sequence: CDR1 SGHRS, CDR2 YFSETQ. V was pared by 5 bases and J by 3 bases, with 12 bases between. The CDR3 protein is CASSSGQPNQPQHF. DNA for the CDR3: TGCGCCAGCAGTTCTGGACAGCCCAATCAGCCCCAGCATTTT.

The chain combines TRBV2 with TRBJ2-1; 8 nucleotides line up with TRBD1. Germline V gene data show CDR1 as SNHLY and CDR2 as FYNNEI. J gave up 9 bases and V 7 bases, and 8 bases lay outside the gene matches. CDR3 length: 13 residues. CDR3 sequence reads: CASKKTGAVEQFF. Here the CDR3 DNA reads TGTGCCAGCAAGAAGACAGGGGCGGTTGAGCAGTTCTTC.

The V gene is TRBV28, the J gene TRBJ1-1; TRBD1 is a possible D gene (6 bases). This CDR3 region has 15 residues. Germline assignment: CDR1 MDHEN and CDR2 SYDVKM. V lost 0 bases and J lost 3, with 11 bases in between. Here the CDR3 DNA reads TGTGCCAGCAGTTTATGGGTCGGGGGCGACACTGAAGCTTTCTTT. Amino acids: CASSLWVGGDTEAFF.

The chain joins TRBV28 to TRBJ1-1; weak D call: TRBD1 (5 bases). Per germline, CDR1 MDHEN and CDR2 SYDVKM. The CDR3 spans 14 residues. V dropped 6 bases and J dropped 4 bases, with 15 bases sitting between them. The CDR3 loop is CASSSVRGGTEAFF. The DNA for the CDR3 is TGTGCCAGCAGCAGTGTGCGGGGGGGCACTGAAGCTTTCTTT.